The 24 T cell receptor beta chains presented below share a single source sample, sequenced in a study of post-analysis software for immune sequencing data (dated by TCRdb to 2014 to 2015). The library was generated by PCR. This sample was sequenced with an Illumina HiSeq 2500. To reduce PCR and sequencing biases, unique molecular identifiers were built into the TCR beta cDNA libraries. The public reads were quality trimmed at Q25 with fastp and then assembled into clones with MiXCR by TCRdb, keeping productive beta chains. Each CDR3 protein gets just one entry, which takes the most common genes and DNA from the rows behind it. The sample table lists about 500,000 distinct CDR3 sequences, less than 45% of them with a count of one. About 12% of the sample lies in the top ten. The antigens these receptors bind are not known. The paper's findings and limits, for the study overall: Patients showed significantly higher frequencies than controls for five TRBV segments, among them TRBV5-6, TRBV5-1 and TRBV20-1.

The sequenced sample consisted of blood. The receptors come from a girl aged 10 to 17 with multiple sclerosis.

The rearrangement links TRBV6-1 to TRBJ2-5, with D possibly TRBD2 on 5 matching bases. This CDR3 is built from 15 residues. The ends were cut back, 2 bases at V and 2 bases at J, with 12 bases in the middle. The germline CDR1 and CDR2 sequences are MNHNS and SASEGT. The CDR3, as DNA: TGTGCCAGCAGTGAAATGGCGGGCCATCAAGAGACCCAGTACTTC. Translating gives CASSEMAGHQETQYF.

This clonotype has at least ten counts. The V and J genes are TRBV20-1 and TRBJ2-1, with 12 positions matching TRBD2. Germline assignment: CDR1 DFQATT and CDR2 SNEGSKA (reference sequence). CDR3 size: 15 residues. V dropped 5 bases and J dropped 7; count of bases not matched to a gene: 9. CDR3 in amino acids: CSAPELAGGANEQFF. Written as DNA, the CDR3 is TGCAGTGCTCCCGAACTAGCGGGAGGTGCAAATGAGCAGTTCTTC.

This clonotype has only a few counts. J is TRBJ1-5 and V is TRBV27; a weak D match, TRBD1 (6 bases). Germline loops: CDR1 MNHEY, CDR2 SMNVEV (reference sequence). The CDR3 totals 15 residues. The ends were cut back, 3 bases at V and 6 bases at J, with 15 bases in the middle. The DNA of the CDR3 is TGTGCCAGCAGTTTGATCGGGGGCGCGGGTCAGCCCCAGCATTTT. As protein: CASSLIGGAGQPQHF.

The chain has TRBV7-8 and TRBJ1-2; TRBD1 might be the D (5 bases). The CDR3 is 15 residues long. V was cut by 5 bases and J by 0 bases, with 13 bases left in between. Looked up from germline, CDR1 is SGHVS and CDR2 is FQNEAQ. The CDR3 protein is CASSAFGGTNYGYTF. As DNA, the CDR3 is TGTGCCAGCAGCGCCTTTGGGGGAACTAACTATGGCTACACCTTC.

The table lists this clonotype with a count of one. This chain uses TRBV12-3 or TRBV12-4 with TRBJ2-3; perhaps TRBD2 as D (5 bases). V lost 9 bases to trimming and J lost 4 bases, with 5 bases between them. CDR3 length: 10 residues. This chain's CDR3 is CARRADTQYF. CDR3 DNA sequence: TGTGCCAGGAGGGCAGATACGCAGTATTTT.

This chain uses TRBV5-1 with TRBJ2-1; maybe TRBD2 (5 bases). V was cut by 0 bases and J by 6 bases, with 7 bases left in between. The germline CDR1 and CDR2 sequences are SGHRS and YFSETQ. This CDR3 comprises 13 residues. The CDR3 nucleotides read TGCGCCAGCAGCTTGGATACTAGCAATGAGCAGTTCTTC. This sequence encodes CASSLDTSNEQFF.

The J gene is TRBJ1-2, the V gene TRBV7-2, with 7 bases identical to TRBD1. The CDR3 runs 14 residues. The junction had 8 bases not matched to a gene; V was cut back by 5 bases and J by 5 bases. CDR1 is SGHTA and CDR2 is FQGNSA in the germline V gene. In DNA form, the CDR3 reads TGTGCCAGCAGCGAACGGGACAGAGATTATGGCTACACCTTC. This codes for CASSERDRDYGYTF.

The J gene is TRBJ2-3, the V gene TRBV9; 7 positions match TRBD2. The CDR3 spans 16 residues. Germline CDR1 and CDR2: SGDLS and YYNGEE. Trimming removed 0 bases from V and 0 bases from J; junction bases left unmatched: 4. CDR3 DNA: TGTGCCAGCAGCGTAGGGATGCGGGAGAGCACAGATACGCAGTATTTT. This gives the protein CASSVGMRESTDTQYF.

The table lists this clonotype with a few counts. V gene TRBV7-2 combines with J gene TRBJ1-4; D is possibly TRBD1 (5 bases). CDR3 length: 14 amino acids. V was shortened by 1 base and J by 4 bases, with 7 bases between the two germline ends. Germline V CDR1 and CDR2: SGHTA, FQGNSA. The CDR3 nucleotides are TGTGCCAGCAGCTTAGGACAGCTTAATGAAAAACTGTTTTTT. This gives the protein CASSLGQLNEKLFF.

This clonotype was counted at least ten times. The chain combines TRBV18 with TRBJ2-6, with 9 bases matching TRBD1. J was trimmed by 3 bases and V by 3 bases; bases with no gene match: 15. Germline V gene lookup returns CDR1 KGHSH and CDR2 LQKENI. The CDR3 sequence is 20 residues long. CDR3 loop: CASSPSPDRGHSSGANVLTF. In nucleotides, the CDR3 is TGTGCCAGCTCACCTTCACCGGACAGGGGACATTCGAGTGGGGCCAACGTCCTGACTTTC.

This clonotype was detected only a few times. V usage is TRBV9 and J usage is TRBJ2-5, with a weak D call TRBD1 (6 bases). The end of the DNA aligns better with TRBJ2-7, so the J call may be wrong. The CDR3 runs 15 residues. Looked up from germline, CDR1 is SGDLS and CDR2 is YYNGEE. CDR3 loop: CASSVGEGGTYEQYF. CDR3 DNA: TGTGCCAGCAGCGTAGGGGAAGGGGGAACCTACGAGCAGTACTTC.

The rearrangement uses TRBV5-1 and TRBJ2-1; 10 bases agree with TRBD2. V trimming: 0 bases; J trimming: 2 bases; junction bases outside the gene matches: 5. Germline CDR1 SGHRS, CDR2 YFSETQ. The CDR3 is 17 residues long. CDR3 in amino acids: CASSLAQREGAYNEQFF. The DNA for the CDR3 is TGCGCCAGCAGCTTGGCCCAGCGGGAGGGTGCCTACAATGAGCAGTTCTTC.

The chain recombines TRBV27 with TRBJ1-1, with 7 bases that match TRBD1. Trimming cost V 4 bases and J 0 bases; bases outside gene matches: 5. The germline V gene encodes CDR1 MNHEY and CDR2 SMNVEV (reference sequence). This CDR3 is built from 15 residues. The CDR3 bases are TGTGCCAGCAGTTCATCCGGGACAGTGAACACTGAAGCTTTCTTT. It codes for CASSSSGTVNTEAFF.

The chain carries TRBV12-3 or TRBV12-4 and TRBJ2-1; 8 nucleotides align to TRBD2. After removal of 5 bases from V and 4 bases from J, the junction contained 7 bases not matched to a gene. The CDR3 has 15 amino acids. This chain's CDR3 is CASSPGRELYNEQFF. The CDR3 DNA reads TGTGCCAGCAGTCCCGGGAGGGAGTTATACAATGAGCAGTTCTTC.

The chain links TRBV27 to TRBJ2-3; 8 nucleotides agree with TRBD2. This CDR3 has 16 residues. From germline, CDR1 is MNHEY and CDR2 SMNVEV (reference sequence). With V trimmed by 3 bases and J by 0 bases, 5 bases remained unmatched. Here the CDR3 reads CASSFTGGESTDTQYF. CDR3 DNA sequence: TGTGCCAGCAGTTTTACGGGAGGGGAGAGCACAGATACGCAGTATTTT.

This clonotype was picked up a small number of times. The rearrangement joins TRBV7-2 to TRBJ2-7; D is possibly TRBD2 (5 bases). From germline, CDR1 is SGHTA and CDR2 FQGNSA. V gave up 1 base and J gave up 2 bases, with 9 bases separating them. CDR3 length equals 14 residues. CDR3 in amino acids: CASSLVEGAYEQYF. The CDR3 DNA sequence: TGTGCCAGCAGCTTAGTCGAGGGCGCCTACGAGCAGTACTTC. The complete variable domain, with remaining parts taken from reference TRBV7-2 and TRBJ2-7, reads GAGVSQSPSNKVTEKGKDVELRCDPISGHTALYWYRQSLGQGLEFLIYFQGNSAPDKSGLPSDRFSAERTGGSVSTLTIQRTQQEDSAVYLCASSLVEGAYEQYFGPGTRLTVT.

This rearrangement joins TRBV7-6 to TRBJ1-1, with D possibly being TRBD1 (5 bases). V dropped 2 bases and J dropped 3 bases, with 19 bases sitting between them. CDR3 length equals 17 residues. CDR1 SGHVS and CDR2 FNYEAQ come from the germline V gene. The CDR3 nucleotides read TGTGCCAGCAGCTTAAGTTTGCGACACCCCAGGGACACTGAAGCTTTCTTT. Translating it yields CASSLSLRHPRDTEAFF.

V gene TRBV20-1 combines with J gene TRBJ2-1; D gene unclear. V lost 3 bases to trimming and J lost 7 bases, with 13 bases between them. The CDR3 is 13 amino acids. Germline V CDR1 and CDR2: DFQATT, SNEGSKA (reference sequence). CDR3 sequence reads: CSASNSFGNEQFF. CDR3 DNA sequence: TGCAGTGCTAGCAATTCCTTTGGGAATGAGCAGTTCTTC.

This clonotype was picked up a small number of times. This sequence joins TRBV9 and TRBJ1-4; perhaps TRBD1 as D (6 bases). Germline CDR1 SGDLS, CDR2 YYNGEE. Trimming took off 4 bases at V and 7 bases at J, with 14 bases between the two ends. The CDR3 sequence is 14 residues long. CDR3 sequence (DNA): TGTGCCAGCAGCCCCAATATAGGGGGTGAAAAACTGTTTTTT. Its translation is CASSPNIGGEKLFF.

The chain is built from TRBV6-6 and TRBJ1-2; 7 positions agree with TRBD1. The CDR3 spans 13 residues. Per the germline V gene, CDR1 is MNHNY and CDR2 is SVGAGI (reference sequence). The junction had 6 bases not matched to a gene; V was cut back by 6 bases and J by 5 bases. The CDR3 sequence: CASSFTGEYGYTF. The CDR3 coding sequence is TGTGCCAGCAGCTTTACAGGGGAATATGGCTACACCTTC.

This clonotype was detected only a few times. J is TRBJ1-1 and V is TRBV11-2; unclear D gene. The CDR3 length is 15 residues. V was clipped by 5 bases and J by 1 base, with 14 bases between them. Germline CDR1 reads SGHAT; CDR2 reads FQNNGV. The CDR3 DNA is TGTGCCAGCAGCCCTCTCGAGGGCCCGAACACTGAAGCTTTCTTT. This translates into CASSPLEGPNTEAFF.

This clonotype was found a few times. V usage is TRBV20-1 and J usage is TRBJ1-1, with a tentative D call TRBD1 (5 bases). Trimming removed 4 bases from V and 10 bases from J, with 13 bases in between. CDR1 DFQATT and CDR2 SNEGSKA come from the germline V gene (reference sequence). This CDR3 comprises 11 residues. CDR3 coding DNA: TGCAGTGCTAACCCGACAGCCGGAGCTTTCTTT. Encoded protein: CSANPTAGAFF.

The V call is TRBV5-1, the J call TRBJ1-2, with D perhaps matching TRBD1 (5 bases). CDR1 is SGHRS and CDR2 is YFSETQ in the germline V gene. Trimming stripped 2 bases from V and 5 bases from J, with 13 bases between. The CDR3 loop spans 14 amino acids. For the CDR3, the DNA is TGCGCCAGCAGCTTTGGGGGTTTTAGGTATGGCTACACCTTC. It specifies CASSFGGFRYGYTF.

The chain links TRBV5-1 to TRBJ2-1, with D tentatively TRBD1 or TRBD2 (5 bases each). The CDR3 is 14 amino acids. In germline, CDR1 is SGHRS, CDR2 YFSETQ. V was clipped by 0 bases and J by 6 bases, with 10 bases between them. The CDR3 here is CASSLGFGTNEQFF. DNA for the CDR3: TGCGCCAGCAGCTTGGGGTTTGGGACCAATGAGCAGTTCTTC. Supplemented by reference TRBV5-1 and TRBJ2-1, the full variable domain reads KAGVTQTPRYLIKTRGQQVTLSCSPISGHRSVSWYQQTPGQGLQFLFEYFSETQRNKGNFPGRFSGRQFSNSRSEMNVSTLELGDSALYLCASSLGFGTNEQFFGPGTRLTVL.